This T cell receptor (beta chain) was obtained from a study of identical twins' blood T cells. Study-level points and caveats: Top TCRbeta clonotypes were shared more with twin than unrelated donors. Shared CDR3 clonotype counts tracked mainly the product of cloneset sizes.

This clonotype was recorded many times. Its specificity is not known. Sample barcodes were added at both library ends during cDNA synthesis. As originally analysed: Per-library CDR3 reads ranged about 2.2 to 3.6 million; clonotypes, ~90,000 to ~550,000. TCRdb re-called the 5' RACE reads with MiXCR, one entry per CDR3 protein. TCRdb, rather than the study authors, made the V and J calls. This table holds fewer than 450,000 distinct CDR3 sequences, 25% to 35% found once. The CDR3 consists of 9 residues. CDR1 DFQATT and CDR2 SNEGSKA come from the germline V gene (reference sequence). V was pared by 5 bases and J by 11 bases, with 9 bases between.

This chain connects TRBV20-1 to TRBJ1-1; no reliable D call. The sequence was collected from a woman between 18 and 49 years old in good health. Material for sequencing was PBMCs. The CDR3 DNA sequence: TGCAGTGCTGGATTTTGGGCTTTCTTT. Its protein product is CSAGFWAFF.